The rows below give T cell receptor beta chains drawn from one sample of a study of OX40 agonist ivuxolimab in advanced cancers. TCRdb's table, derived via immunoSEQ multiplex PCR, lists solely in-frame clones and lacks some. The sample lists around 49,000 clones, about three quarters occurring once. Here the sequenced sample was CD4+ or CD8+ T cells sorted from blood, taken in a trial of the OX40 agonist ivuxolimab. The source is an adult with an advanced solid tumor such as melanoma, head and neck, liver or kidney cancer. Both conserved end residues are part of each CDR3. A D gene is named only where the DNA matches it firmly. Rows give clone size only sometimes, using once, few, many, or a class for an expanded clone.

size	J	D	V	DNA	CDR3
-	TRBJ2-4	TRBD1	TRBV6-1	TGTGCCAGCAGACCAGGACAGGGGTCGAACATTCAGTACTTC	CASRPGQGSNIQYF
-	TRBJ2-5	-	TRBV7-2	TGTGCCAGCAGCGTAGAAGAGACCCAGTACTTC	CASSVEETQYF
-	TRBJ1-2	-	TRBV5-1	TGCGCCAGCAGCTTGTCCAGGGCCTCTAGGGATGGCTACACCTTC	CASSLSRASRDGYTF
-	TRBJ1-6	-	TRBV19	TGTGCCAGTAGCCTGGTGGGAGGTTCACCCCTCCACTTT	CASSLVGGSPLHF
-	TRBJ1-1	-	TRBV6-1	TGTGCCAGCGAAAAGGGGCGCGGTGAAGCTTTCTTT	CASEKGRGEAFF
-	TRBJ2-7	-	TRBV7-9	TGTGCCAGCAGCTTAGCAGGGGCGAACTACGAGCAGTACTTC	CASSLAGANYEQYF
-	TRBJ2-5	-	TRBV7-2	TGTGCCAGCAGACCCGACCCGTACCAAGAGACCCAGTACTTC	CASRPDPYQETQYF
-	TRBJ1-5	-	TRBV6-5	TGTGCCAGCAGGAAACAAAACAATCAGCCCCAGCATTTT	CASRKQNNQPQHF
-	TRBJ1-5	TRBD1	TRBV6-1	TGTGCCAGCTCAGGGGGCACTACATTGTCTACCCAGCATTTT	CASSGGTTLSTQHF
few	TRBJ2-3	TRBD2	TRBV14	TGTGCCAGCAGCCAAAAAAGGAGACTAGCCACAGATACGCAGTATTTT	CASSQKRRLATDTQYF
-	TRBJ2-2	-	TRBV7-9	TGTGCCAGCAGCTTGTATGGGGGTCCCACCGGGGAGCTGTTTTTT	CASSLYGGPTGELFF
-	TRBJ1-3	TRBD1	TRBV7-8	TGTGCCAGCAGCTCTCCCCGGGGACAGGGCCCTGGAAACACCATATATTTT	CASSSPRGQGPGNTIYF
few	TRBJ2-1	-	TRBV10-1	TGCGCCAGCAGTGAGTCGGGTGAGCAGTTCTTC	CASSESGEQFF
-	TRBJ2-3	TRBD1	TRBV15	TGTGCCACCAGCCCACGTTTCGGGACAGGTGGGGGGGATACGCAGTATTTT	CATSPRFGTGGGDTQYF
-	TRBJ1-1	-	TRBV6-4	TGTGCCAGCAGTGACCTGGACAGGAACACTGAAGCTTTCTTT	CASSDLDRNTEAFF
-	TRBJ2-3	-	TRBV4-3	TGCGCCAGCAGCGGAGAATTGGGGGAGGGCACAGATACGCAGTATTTT	CASSGELGEGTDTQYF
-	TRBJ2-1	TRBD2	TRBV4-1	TGCGCCAGCAGCCTTGTAGCGGGAGGGCCCGGTTATGAGCAGTTCTTC	CASSLVAGGPGYEQFF
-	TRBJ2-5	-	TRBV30	TGTGCCTGGAGCCAAAAGGGGGCCGGGACTCAAGAGACCCAGTACTTC	CAWSQKGAGTQETQYF
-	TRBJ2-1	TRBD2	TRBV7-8	TGTGCCAGCAGCTCTGTCAGGACTAGCGGGAAAGATGAGCAGTTCTTC	CASSSVRTSGKDEQFF
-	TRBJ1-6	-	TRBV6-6	TGTGCCAGCAGAACTGGGTCCTATAATTCACCCCTCCACTTT	CASRTGSYNSPLHF
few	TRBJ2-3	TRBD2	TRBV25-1	TGTGCCAGCAGTGAAGGGACTAGGTCAGCAGATACGCAGTATTTT	CASSEGTRSADTQYF
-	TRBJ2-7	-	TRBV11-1	TGTGCCAGCAGCTTCTTACAGGCTTTCTCCTACGAGCAGTACTTC	CASSFLQAFSYEQYF
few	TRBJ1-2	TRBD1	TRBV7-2	TGTGCCAGCAGCTTAGTGCAACAGGGGGAACCTAACTATGGCTACACCTTC	CASSLVQQGEPNYGYTF
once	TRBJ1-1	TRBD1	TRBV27	TGTGCCAGCAGTCCGCGGGACAGGATTAACACTGAAGCTTTCTTT	CASSPRDRINTEAFF
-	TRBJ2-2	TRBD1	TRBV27	TGTGCCAGCAGTCCACGACAGGGTTCGGCCGGGGAGCTGTTTTTT	CASSPRQGSAGELFF
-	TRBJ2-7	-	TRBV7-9	TGTGCCAGCAGCTCCGGGGGATGGATCGGCGAGCAGTACTTC	CASSSGGWIGEQYF
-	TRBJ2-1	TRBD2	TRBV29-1	TGCAGCGTGACTAGCGGGATCTATGAGCAGTTCTTC	CSVTSGIYEQFF
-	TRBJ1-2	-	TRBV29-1	TGCAGCGTTGAATATCAAGGGGGGTATGGCTACACCTTC	CSVEYQGGYGYTF
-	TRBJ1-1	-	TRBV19	TGTGCCAGTAGTATGACTGGGCAGGTAGGCGCTTTCTTT	CASSMTGQVGAFF
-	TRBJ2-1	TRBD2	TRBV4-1	TGCGCCAGCAGCCTTCTAGCGGGAGTCTTGAATGAGCAGTTCTTC	CASSLLAGVLNEQFF
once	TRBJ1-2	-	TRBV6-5	TGTGCCAGCAGTTACTCGATGCAGGTAGCTAACTATGGCTACACCTTC	CASSYSMQVANYGYTF
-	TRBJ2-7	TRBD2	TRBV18	TGTGCCAGCTCACGGCTAGCGGGAAACTACGAGCAGTACTTC	CASSRLAGNYEQYF
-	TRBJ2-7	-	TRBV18	TGTGCCAGCTCACCACCGGTAAGGGGCGGCGAGCAGTACTTC	CASSPPVRGGEQYF
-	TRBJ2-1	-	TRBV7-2	TGTGCCAGCAGCTTCAACAGGAGAGACAATGAGCAGTTCTTC	CASSFNRRDNEQFF
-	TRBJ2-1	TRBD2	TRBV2	TGTGCCAGCACCGAAATAGCGGGAGTCGGTGAGCAGTTCTTC	CASTEIAGVGEQFF
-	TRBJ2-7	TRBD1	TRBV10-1	TGCGCCAGCAGTGAGTCCACCGGGACAGGGTACGAGCAGTACTTC	CASSESTGTGYEQYF
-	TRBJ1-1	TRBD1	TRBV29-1	TGCAGCGTTGAGGCAGGGGGCTGGACTGAAGCTTTCTTT	CSVEAGGWTEAFF
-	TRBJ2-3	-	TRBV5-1	TGCGCCAGCAGCTTGGACGGGAGTACGGATACGCAGTATTTT	CASSLDGSTDTQYF
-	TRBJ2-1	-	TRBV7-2	TGTGCCAGCAGCTTACCCTCGGGGCGGAATGAGCAGTTCTTC	CASSLPSGRNEQFF
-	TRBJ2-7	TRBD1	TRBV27	TGTGCCAGCAGCCGTACAGGGGGTACCTACGAGCAGTACTTC	CASSRTGGTYEQYF
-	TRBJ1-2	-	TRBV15	TGTGCCACCAGCAGAGATAGTAGCGGCTATGGCTACACCTTC	CATSRDSSGYGYTF
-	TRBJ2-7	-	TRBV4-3	TGCGCCAGCAGCCTACAGCGGCCCTACGAGCAGTACTTC	CASSLQRPYEQYF
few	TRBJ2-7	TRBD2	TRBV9	TGTGCCAGCAGCGTAGGGGTTAGCGGGAGTTACGAGCAGTACTTC	CASSVGVSGSYEQYF
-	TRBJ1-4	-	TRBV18	TGTGCCAGCTCACCACTTGCAGGGGTCGCAACTAATGAAAAACTGTTTTTT	CASSPLAGVATNEKLFF
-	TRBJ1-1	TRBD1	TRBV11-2	TGTGCCAGCAGCTTGACAGGGGGCGCTTGGGACGGCACTGAAGCTTTCTTT	CASSLTGGAWDGTEAFF
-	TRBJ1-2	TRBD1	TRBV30	TGTGCCTGGAGTGTACTTTGGGACAGGGAAAACTATGGCTACACCTTC	CAWSVLWDRENYGYTF
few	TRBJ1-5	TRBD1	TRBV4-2	TGTGCCAGCAGCCAACCTACCGGGACAGGGGCCAATCAGCCCCAGCATTTT	CASSQPTGTGANQPQHF
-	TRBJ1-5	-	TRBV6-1	TGTGCCAGCAGTGAAGAACAGCTTCAGCCCCAGCATTTT	CASSEEQLQPQHF
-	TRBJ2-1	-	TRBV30	TGTGCCTGGAGTGGGAGAGTTAACAGCCTAAATGAGCAGTTCTTC	CAWSGRVNSLNEQFF
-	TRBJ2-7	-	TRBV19	TGTGCCAGTAGTACGACAGGTAGCGGCTCCTACGAGCAGTACTTC	CASSTTGSGSYEQYF
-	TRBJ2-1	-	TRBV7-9	TGTGCCAGCAGCTTAGCGGAAGCGGTTAGAACCTACAATGAGCAGTTCTTC	CASSLAEAVRTYNEQFF
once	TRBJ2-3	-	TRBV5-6	TGTGCCAGCAGCTTGGCTGATACGCAGTATTTT	CASSLADTQYF
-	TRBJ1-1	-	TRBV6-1	TGTGCCAGCAGTGAAGCCCTCCGACAGCCTTTCTTT	CASSEALRQPFF